The T cell receptor beta chain described here comes from a study of shared clonotypes between healthy human individuals. The germline gives CDR1 MDHEN, CDR2 SYDVKM. V lost 6 bases and J lost 4; bases outside the gene matches: 6. The CDR3 is made up of 14 amino acids. Some 30,000 T cell genomes (approximately 180 ng DNA) went into each sorted-subset replicate. The protocol was immunoSEQ multiplex PCR, while the TCRdb copy is restricted to in-frame clones and leaves out a portion. Of some 2 million clones in the sample, about 95% were seen once. Terminally differentiated effector memory CD45RA+ cells were excluded by CCR7 positive selection of CD45RO-negative cells.

This receptor was identified in a young man in good health. The chain employs TRBV28 and TRBJ2-5; the match to TRBD2 covers 9 bases. The material sequenced was naive CD8+ T cells sorted from blood. The CDR3 sequence is CASRIAGEGETQYF. The CDR3 nucleotides read TGTGCCAGCAGGATAGCGGGGGAGGGAGAGACCCAGTACTTC.